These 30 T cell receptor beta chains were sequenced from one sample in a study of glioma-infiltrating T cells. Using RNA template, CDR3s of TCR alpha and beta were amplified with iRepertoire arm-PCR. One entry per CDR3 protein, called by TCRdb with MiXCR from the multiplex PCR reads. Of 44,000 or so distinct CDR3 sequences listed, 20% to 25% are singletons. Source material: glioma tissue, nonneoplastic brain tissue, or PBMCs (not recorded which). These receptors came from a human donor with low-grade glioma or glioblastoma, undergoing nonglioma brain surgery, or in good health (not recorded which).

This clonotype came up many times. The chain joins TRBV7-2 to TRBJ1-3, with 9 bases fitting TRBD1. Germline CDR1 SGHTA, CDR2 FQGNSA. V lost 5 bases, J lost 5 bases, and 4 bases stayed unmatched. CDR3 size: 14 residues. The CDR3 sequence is CASSPGQGRNTIYF. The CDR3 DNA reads TGTGCCAGCAGCCCGGGACAGGGTCGAAACACCATATATTTT. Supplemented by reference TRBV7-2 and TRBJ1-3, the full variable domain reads GAGVSQSPSNKVTEKGKDVELRCDPISGHTALYWYRQSLGQGLEFLIYFQGNSAPDKSGLPSDRFSAERTGGSVSTLTIQRTQQEDSAVYLCASSPGQGRNTIYFGEGSWLTVV.

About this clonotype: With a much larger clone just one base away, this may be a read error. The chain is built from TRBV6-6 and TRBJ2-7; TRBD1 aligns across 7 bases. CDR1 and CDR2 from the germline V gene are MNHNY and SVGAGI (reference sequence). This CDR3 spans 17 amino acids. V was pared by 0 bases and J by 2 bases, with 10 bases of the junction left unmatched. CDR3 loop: CASSYSPIGQEAYEQYF. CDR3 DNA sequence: TGTGCCAGCAGTTACTCACCTATCGGACAGGAGGCCTACGAGCAGTACTTC.

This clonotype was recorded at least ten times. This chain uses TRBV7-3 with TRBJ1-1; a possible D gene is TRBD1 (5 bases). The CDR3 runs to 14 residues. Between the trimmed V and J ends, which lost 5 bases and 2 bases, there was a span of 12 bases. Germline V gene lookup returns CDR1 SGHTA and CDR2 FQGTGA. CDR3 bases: TGTGCCAGCAGCCCGACAGTAGATAACACTGAAGCTTTCTTT. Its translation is CASSPTVDNTEAFF.

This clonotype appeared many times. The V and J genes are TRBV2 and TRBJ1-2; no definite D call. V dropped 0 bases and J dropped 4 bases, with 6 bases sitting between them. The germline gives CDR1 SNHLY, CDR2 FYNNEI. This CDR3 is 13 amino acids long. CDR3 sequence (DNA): TGTGCCAGCAGTGAAGCTGATACCTATGGCTACACCTTC. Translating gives CASSEADTYGYTF.

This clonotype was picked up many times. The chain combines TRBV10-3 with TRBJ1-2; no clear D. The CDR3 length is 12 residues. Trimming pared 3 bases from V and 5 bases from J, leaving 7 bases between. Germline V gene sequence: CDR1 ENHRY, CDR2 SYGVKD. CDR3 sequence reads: CAISDGVYGYTF. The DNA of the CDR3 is TGTGCCATCAGTGACGGGGTTTATGGCTACACCTTC.

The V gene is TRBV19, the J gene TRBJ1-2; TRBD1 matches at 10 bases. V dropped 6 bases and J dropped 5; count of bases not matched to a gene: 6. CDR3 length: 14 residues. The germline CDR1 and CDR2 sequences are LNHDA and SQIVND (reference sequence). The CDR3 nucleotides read TGTGCCAGTAGAAGACAGGGGGCCGAATATGGCTACACCTTC. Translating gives CASRRQGAEYGYTF.

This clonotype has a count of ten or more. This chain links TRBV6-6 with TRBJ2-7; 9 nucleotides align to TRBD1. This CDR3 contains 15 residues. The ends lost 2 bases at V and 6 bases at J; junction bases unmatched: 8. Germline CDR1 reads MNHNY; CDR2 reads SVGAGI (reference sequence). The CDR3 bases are TGTGCCAGCAGTTACGAAGGGACAGGGCACCCCGAGCAGTACTTC. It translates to CASSYEGTGHPEQYF.

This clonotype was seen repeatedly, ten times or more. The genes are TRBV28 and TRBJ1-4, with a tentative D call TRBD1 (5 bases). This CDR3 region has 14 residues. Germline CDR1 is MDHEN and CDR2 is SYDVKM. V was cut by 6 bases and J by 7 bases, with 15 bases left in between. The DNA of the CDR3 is TGTGCCAGCAGCTTGGGGACCGAGGGTGAAAAACTGTTTTTT. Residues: CASSLGTEGEKLFF. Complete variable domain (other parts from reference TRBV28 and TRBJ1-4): DVKVTQSSRYLVKRTGEKVFLECVQDMDHENMFWYRQDPGLGLRLIYFSYDVKMKEKGDIPEGYSVSREKKERFSLILESASTNQTSMYLCASSLGTEGEKLFFGSGTQLSVL.

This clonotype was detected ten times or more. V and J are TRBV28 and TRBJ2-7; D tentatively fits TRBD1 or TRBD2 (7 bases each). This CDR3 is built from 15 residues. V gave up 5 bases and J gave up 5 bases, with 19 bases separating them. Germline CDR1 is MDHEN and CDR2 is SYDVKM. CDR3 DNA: TGTGCCAGCAGTACTCAGGGGGGGATGGTCAACGAGCAGTACTTC. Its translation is CASSTQGGMVNEQYF.

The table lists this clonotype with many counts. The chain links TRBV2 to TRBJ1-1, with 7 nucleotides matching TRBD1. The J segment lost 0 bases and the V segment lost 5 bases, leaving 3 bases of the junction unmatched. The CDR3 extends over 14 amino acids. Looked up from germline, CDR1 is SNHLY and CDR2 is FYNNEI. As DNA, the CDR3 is TGTGCCAGCAGTCGACAGGGCATGAACACTGAAGCTTTCTTT. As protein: CASSRQGMNTEAFF.

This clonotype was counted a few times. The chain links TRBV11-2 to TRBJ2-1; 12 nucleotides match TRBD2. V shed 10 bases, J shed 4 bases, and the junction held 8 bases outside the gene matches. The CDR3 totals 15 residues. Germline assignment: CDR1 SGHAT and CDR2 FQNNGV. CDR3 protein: CATRIGLAGYNEQFF. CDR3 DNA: TGTGCCACAAGAATCGGACTAGCGGGATACAATGAGCAGTTCTTC. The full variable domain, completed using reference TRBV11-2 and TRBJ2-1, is EAGVAQSPRYKIIEKRQSVAFWCNPISGHATLYWYQQILGQGPKLLIQFQNNGVVDDSQLPKDRFSAERLKGVDSTLKIQPAKLEDSAVYLCATRIGLAGYNEQFFGPGTRLTVL.

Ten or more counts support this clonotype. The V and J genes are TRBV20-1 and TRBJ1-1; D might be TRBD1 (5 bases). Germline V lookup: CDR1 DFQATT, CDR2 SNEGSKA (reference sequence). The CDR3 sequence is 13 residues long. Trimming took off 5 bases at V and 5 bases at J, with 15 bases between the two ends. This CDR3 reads CSAVFVAGTEAFF. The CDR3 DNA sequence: TGCAGTGCTGTCTTTGTGGCAGGGACTGAAGCTTTCTTT.

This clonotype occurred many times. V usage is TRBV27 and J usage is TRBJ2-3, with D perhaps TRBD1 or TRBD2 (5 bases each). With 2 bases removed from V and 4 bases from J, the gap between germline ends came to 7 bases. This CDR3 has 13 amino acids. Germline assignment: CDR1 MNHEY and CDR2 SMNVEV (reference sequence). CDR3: CASSLRGPDTQYF. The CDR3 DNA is TGTGCCAGCAGTTTAAGGGGACCAGATACGCAGTATTTT.

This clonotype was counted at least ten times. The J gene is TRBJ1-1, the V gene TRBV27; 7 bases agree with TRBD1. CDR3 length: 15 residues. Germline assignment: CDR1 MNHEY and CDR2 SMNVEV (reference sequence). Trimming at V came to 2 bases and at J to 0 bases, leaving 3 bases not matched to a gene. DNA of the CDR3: TGTGCCAGCAGTTTAACGGGACAGCTGAACACTGAAGCTTTCTTT. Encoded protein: CASSLTGQLNTEAFF.

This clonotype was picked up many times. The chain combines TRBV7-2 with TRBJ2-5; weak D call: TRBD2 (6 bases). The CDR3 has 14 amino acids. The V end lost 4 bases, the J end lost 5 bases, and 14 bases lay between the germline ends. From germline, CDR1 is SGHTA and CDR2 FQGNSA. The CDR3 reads CASSSSPAGETQYF. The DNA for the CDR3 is TGTGCCAGCAGCTCCAGTCCCGCGGGGGAGACCCAGTACTTC.

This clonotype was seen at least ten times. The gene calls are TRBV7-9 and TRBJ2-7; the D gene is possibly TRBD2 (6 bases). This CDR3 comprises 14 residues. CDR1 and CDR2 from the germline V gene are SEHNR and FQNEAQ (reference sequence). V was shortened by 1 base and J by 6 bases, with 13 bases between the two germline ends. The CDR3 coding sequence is TGTGCCAGCAGCTTAGAGCGTGCGGGGCTCGAGCAGTACTTC. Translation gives CASSLERAGLEQYF.

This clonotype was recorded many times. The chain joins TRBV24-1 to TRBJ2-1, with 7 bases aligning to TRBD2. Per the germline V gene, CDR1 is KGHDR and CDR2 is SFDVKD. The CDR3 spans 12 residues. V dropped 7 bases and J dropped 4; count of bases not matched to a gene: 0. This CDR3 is CATSGGYNEQFF. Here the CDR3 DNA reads TGTGCCACCAGCGGGGGGTACAATGAGCAGTTCTTC.

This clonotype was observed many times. The chain's CDR3 is CASSSNRDEQFF. In DNA, the CDR3 is TGTGCCAGCTCATCCAACAGGGACGAGCAGTTCTTC. V is TRBV18 and J is TRBJ2-1; maybe TRBD1 (6 bases). The CDR3 has 12 residues. Germline CDR1 and CDR2: KGHSH and LQKENI. The V end was cut by 5 bases, the J end by 10 bases, with 12 bases between.

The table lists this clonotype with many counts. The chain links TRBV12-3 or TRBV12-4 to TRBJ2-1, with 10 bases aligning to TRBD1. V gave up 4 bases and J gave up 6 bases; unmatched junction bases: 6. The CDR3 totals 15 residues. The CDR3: CASSSPGQGFNEQFF. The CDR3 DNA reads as TGTGCCAGCAGTTCCCCGGGACAGGGGTTCAATGAGCAGTTCTTC.

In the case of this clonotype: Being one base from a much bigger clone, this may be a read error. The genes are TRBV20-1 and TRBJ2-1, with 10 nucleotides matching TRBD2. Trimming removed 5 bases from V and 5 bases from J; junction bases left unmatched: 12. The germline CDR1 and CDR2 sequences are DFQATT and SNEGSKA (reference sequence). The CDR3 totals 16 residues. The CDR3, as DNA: TGCAGTGCTTCTTGGGGAGCGGGAGGGCAGGACAATGAGCAGTTCTTC. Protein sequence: CSASWGAGGQDNEQFF.

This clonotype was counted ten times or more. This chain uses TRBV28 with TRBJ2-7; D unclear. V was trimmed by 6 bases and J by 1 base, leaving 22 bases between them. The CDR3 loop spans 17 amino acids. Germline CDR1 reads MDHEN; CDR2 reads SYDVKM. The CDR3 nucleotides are TGTGCCAGCAGCGATACCCTCGGCGGACCGGATTCCTACGAGCAGTACTTC. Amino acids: CASSDTLGGPDSYEQYF.

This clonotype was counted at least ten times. For the CDR3, the DNA is TGCAGCGTTACATCCGGCTTGGAGGGCTACACCTTC. Protein: CSVTSGLEGYTF. This sequence joins TRBV29-1 and TRBJ1-2; D remains ambiguous. V was shortened by 5 bases and J by 8 bases, with 15 bases between the two germline ends. The CDR3 is 12 amino acids. The germline CDR1 and CDR2 sequences are SQVTM and ANQGSEA.

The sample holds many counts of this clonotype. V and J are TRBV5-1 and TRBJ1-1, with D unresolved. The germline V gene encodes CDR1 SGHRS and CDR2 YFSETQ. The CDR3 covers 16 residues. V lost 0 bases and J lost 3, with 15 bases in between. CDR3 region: CASSLDLLLGYTEAFF. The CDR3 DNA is TGCGCCAGCAGCTTGGACTTATTACTGGGTTACACTGAAGCTTTCTTT.

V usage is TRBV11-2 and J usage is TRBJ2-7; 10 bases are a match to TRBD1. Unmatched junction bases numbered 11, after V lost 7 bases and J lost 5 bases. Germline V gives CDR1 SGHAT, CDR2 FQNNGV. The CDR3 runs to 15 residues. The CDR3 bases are TGTGCCAGCACCGCGAGGGACAGGGGTATCCACGAGCAGTACGTC. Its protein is CASTARDRGIHEQYV.

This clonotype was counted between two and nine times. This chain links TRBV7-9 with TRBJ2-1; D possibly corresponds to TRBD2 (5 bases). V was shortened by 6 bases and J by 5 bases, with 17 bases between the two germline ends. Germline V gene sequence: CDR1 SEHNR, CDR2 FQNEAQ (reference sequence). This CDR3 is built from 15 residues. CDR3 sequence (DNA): TGTGCCAGCAGTTCAGATCGACTAACCAACAATGAGCAGTTCTTC. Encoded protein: CASSSDRLTNNEQFF.

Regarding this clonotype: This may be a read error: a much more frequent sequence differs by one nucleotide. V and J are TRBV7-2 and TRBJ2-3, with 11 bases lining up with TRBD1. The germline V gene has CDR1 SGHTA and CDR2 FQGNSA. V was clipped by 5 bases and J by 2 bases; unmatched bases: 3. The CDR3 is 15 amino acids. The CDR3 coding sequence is TGTGCCAGCAGCATCGGACAGGGGGCCACAGATACGCAGTATTTT. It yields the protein CASSIGQGATDTQYF.

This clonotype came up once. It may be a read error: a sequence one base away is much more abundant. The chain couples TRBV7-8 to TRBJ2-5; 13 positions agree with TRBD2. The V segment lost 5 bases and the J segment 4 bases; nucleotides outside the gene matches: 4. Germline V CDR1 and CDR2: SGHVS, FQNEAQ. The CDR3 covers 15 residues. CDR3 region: CASSARTSGRETQYF. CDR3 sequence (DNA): TGTGCCAGCAGCGCCCGGACTAGCGGGAGAGAGACCCAGTACTTC.

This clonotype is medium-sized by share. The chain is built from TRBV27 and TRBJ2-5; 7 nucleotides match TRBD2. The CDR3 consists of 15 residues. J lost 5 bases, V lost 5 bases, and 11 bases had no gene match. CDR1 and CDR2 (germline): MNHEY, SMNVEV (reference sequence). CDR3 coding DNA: TGTGCCAGCAGTAGGTCAGGACGGCGGGAGGAGACCCAGTACTTC. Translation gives CASSRSGRREETQYF.

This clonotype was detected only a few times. The CDR3 region is CASSPIASGGVYNEQFF. The CDR3, as DNA: TGTGCCAGCAGCCCTATAGCAAGCGGGGGGGTGTACAATGAGCAGTTCTTC. This chain connects TRBV7-3 to TRBJ2-1, with 10 bases matching TRBD2. V dropped 5 bases and J dropped 4; count of bases not matched to a gene: 11. This CDR3 spans 17 amino acids. CDR1 SGHTA and CDR2 FQGTGA come from the germline V gene. The full variable domain, its missing parts supplied by reference TRBV7-3 and TRBJ2-1, is GAGVSQTPSNKVTEKGKYVELRCDPISGHTALYWYRQSLGQGPEFLIYFQGTGAADDSGLPNDRFFAVRPEGSVSTLKIQRTERGDSAVYLCASSPIASGGVYNEQFFGPGTRLTVL.

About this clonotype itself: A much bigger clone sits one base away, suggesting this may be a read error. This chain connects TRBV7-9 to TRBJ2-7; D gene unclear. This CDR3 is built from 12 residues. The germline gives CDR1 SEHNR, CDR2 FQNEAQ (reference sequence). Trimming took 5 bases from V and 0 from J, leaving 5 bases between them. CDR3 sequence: CASSTSSYEQYF. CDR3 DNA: TGTGCCAGCAGCACGAGCTCCTACGAGCAGTACTTC.